This TCR beta chain was identified during a study of CD8 T cells in ankylosing spondylitis. Findings and caveats of the study: Clones tied to disease were said to be significantly enriched in matched ankylosing spondylitis synovial fluid. Clones that were linked to disease were CD8+ and were relatively rare in peripheral blood. For ankylosing spondylitis blood, a TCR beta motif of 8 or 9 highly homologous variants appeared characteristic.

Each CDR3 protein gets one entry after TCRdb re-called the 5' RACE reads with MiXCR. The repertoire has about 540,000 distinct CDR3 sequences, approximately 12% of them found once; the top ten carry about 6.8%. The V gene end was trimmed by 10 bases and the J gene end by 8 bases; junction bases not matched to a gene: 19. The CDR3 spans 15 residues. Germline loops: CDR1 ENHRY, CDR2 SYGVKD. As concerns this clonotype: Antigen specificity is unknown.

The sample consisted of blood, either unsorted or a sorted T cell fraction (not recorded which). The genes are TRBV10-3 and TRBJ1-2, with 7 bases matching TRBD1. The sequence derives from a male donor with ankylosing spondylitis. DNA for the CDR3: TGTGCCAGCGGCTCGGGGACAGCTTTCCCAGGGGGCTACACCTTC. It specifies CASGSGTAFPGGYTF.